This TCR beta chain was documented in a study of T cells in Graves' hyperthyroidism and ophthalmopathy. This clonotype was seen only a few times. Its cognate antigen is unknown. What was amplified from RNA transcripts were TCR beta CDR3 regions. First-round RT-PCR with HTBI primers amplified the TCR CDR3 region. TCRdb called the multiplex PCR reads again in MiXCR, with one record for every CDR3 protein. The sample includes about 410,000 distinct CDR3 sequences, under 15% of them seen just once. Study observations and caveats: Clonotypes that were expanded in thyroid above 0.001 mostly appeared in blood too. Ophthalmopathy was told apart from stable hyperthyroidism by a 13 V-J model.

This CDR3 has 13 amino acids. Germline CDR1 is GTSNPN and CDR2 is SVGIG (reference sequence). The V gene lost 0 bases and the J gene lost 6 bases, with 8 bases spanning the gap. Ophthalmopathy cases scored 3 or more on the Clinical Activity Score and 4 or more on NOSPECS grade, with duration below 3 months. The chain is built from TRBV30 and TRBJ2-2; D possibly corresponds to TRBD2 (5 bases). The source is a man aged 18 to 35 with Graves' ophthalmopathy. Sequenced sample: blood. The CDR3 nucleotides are TGTGCCTGGAGTGTACGGGGAGCCGGGGAGCTGTTTTTT. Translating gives CAWSVRGAGELFF.